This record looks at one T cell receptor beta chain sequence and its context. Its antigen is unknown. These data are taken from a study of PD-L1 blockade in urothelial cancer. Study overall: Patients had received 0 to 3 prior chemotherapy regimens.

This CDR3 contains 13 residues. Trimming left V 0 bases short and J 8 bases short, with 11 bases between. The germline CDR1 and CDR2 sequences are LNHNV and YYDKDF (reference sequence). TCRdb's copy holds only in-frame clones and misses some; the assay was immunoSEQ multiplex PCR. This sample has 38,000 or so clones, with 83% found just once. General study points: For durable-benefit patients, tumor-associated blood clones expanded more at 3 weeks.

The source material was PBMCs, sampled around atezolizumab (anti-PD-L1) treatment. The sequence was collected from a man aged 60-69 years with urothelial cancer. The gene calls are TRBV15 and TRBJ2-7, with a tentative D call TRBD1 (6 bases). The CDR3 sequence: CATSRDPGTQQYF. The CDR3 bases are TGTGCCACCAGCAGAGACCCAGGGACACAGCAGTACTTC.